A selection of T cell receptor beta chains follows, all from one sample in a study of T cell clones after liver transplantation. The protocol was immunoSEQ multiplex PCR, while the TCRdb copy is restricted to in-frame clones and leaves out a portion. This repertoire shows approximately 68,000 clones, 80% found once; its top ten account for about 0.6%. Specimen: CD4+ T cells from blood, collected before liver transplant. The receptor set was obtained from a human donor who received a liver transplant. The CDR3 runs from the conserved cysteine through the conserved F or W. Fields, in order: J gene, V gene, CDR3 protein.

j_gene: TRBJ2-1
v_gene: TRBV5-3
CDR3aa: CARSLAEKGRGPDPAYNEQFF

j_gene: TRBJ2-7
v_gene: TRBV29-1
CDR3aa: CSVVTPDRGSYEQYF

j_gene: TRBJ1-1
v_gene: TRBV10-1
CDR3aa: CASSGGSWAEAFF

j_gene: TRBJ1-1
v_gene: TRBV6-5
CDR3aa: CASSYNKRTAFF

j_gene: TRBJ2-3
v_gene: TRBV5-1
CDR3aa: CASRPGTGVTDTQYF

j_gene: TRBJ2-7
v_gene: TRBV2
CDR3aa: CASRRTTYEQYF

j_gene: TRBJ1-2
v_gene: TRBV21-1
CDR3aa: CASSKEGKTEHGYTF

j_gene: TRBJ2-5
v_gene: TRBV11-2
CDR3aa: CASSFSGAGETQYF

j_gene: TRBJ2-3
v_gene: TRBV19
CDR3aa: CASSIRVEFTDTQYF

j_gene: TRBJ2-3
v_gene: TRBV6-1
CDR3aa: CASSELVDTQYF

j_gene: TRBJ2-3
v_gene: TRBV28
CDR3aa: CASSFFTDTQYF

j_gene: TRBJ1-4
v_gene: TRBV6-1
CDR3aa: CASSGQGSNEKLFF

j_gene: TRBJ1-2
v_gene: TRBV29-1
CDR3aa: CSVFSNRGSGYTF

j_gene: TRBJ1-3
v_gene: TRBV6-5
CDR3aa: CASSEVPGNTIYF